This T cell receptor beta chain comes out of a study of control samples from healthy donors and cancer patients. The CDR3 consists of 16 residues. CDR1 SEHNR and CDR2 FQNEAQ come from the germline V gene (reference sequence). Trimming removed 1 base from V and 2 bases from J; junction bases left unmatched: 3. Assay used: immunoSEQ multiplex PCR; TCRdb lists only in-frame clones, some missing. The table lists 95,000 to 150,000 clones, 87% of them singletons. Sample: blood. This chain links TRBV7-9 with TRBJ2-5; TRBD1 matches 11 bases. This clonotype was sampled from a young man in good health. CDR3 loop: CASSLGGDRGQETQYF. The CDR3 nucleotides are TGTGCCAGCAGCTTAGGAGGGGACAGGGGGCAAGAGACCCAGTACTTC.